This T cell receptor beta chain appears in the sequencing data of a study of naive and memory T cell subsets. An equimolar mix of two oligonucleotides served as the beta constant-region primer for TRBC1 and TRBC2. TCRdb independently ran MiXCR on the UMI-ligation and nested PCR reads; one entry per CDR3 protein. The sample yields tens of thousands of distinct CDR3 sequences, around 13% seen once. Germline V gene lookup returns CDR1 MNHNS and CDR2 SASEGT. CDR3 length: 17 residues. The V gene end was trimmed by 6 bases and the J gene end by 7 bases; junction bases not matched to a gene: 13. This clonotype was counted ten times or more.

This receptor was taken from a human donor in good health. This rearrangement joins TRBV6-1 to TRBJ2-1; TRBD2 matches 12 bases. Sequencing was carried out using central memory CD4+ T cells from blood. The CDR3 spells CASSPGLAGRKGNEQFF. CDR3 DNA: TGTGCCAGCAGCCCTGGACTAGCGGGACGCAAGGGGAATGAGCAGTTCTTC.